This is a list of T cell receptor beta chains from one sample in a study of T-cell reconstitution after alpha-beta-depleted transplantation in children. TCRdb redid the calling of the PCR reads with MiXCR, one entry per CDR3 protein. The profile shows some 200,000 distinct CDR3 sequences, roughly 8.3% of them singletons. Sequenced material: PBMCs, mostly from graft donor cells, taken 360 days after TCRalphabeta/CD19-depleted stem cell transplant. The receptors originated from a male patient between 2 and 15 years old who had a stem cell transplant for acute myeloid leukemia, so the T cells may come from the graft donor. Each CDR3 is given with its conserved first and last residue. The D gene is left open where the match is weak. Clone sizes are given selectively: once, few, many, or a class where the clone is expanded.

abundance	v_gene	j_gene	d_gene	CDR3nt	CDR3aa
many	TRBV29-1	TRBJ2-7	NA	TGCAGCGTTGGTACTTCCTACGAGCAGTACTTC	CSVGTSYEQYF
few	TRBV5-1	TRBJ2-5	NA	TGCGCCAGCAGCTTGACCCAGCGGGAAGAGACCCAGTACTTC	CASSLTQREETQYF
few	TRBV5-6	TRBJ1-4	NA	TGTGCCAGCACCACGACCAGGAGTACCGTCGCGTCTAATGAAAAACTGTTTTTT	CASTTTRSTVASNEKLFF
many	TRBV12-3/TRBV12-4	TRBJ2-2	NA	TGTGCCAGCAGTTTTCTCACCGGGGAGCTGTTTTTT	CASSFLTGELFF
many	TRBV3-1	TRBJ1-5	NA	TGTGCCAGCAGCCTCCGGGACGGAAGGTTCAATCAGCCCCAGCATTTT	CASSLRDGRFNQPQHF
NA	TRBV15	TRBJ1-4	TRBD1	TGTGTCACCAGCAGAGTGGGGACAGGGAAGGATGAAAAACTGTTTTTT	CVTSRVGTGKDEKLFF
few	TRBV20-1	TRBJ1-2	NA	TGCAGTGCTCCGACGGACAGCCAGGGCTGGGGTGGCTACACCTTC	CSAPTDSQGWGGYTF
NA	TRBV11-2	TRBJ2-3	TRBD2	TGTGCCAGCAGCTTCCTAGCGGGGTACACAGATACGCAGTATTTT	CASSFLAGYTDTQYF
many	TRBV5-1	TRBJ2-3	NA	TGCGCCAGCAGCTTTTGGGGACAACTCACAGATACGCAGTATTTT	CASSFWGQLTDTQYF
few	TRBV11-2	TRBJ2-5	TRBD2	TGTGCCAGCAGTTGGACTAGCGGGGTTGAGACCCAGTACTTC	CASSWTSGVETQYF
few	TRBV4-3	TRBJ2-5	TRBD2	TGCGCCAGCAGCCAAGTGGGGGGGAGTAGTGAGACCCAGTACTTC	CASSQVGGSSETQYF
NA	TRBV3-1	TRBJ2-2	NA	TGTGCCAGCAGCCAGGAACTCGGAACCGGGGAGCTGTTTTTT	CASSQELGTGELFF
once	TRBV6-1	TRBJ2-1	NA	TGTGCCAGCAGTGAATCCCGGGGGCGCGGGGATGAGCAGTTCTTC	CASSESRGRGDEQFF
NA	TRBV15	TRBJ2-4	TRBD1	TGTGCCACCAGCAGCGGGGACAGGGTTAATTTGGGCAAAAACATTCAGTACTTC	CATSSGDRVNLGKNIQYF
few	TRBV7-7	TRBJ2-1	TRBD1	TGTGCTAGCAGCTTCAACATGGGACAGGGTGAGGAGCAGTTCTTC	CASSFNMGQGEEQFF
many	TRBV7-8	TRBJ2-3	TRBD1	TGTGCCAGCAGCCTACCAGGGGGAACGGATACGCAGTATTTT	CASSLPGGTDTQYF
NA	TRBV20-1	TRBJ1-1	NA	TGCAGTGCTAGCGAAACGAACACTGAAGCTTTCTTT	CSASETNTEAFF
many	TRBV10-3	TRBJ1-6	NA	TGTGCCATCACACTGTCCGTCGATTCACCCCTCCACTTT	CAITLSVDSPLHF
NA	TRBV4-1	TRBJ2-7	TRBD2	TGCGCCAGCAGCCAAGATCGAACTAGCGGGAACTACGAGCAGTACTTC	CASSQDRTSGNYEQYF
NA	TRBV7-8	TRBJ2-3	NA	TGTGCCAGCAGCTTAGAGCCGTTTCCAGATACGCAGTATTTT	CASSLEPFPDTQYF
NA	TRBV12-3/TRBV12-4	TRBJ2-5	TRBD1	TGTGCCAGCAGTTTCAGGCCGGACAGGGCTCTCTTTCAGGACTTC	CASSFRPDRALFQDF
NA	TRBV20-1	TRBJ2-3	NA	TGCTGTGCTAGAGATCCGAAGTACGAGAGAGGGGGTAGCACAGATACGCAGTATTTT	CCARDPKYERGGSTDTQYF
few	TRBV3-1	TRBJ2-1	NA	TGTGCCAGCAGCCACGCCGTGGGGGGCCCCAATGAGCAGTTCTTC	CASSHAVGGPNEQFF
NA	TRBV5-1	TRBJ1-1	TRBD1	TGCGCCAGCAGCTTTGACAGGGGAGATTTCACTGAAGCTTTCTTT	CASSFDRGDFTEAFF
NA	TRBV12-3/TRBV12-4	TRBJ1-5	NA	TGTGCCAGCAGACCCGGTGATGAGCCCCAGCATTTT	CASRPGDEPQHF
few	TRBV4-2	TRBJ2-5	NA	TGTGCCAGCAGCCCCCTCCCGACGGATCAAGAGACCCAGTACTTC	CASSPLPTDQETQYF
few	TRBV14	TRBJ2-3	TRBD2	TGTGCCAGCAGCCAAGGGACTAGCGTTCTCCAGAATACGCAGTATTTT	CASSQGTSVLQNTQYF
few	TRBV20-1	TRBJ2-2	NA	TGCAGTGCTACAGGGATGAACACCGGGGAGCTGTTTTTT	CSATGMNTGELFF
few	TRBV24-1	TRBJ2-5	NA	TGTGCCACCAGTGATTTGCGTTCTGGTACCCAGTACTTC	CATSDLRSGTQYF
NA	TRBV3-1	TRBJ2-3	TRBD2	TGTGCCAGCTGCCAAGGGGCGATCGAGTTTGCGGGAGGAGGCACAGATACGCAGTATTTT	CASCQGAIEFAGGGTDTQYF
NA	TRBV6-1	TRBJ2-7	NA	TGTGCCAGCACGGACCGGGATTACTCCTACGAGCAGTACTTC	CASTDRDYSYEQYF
many	TRBV27	TRBJ2-5	NA	TGTGCCAGCAGTTTAGTACGGGACCAAGAGACCCAGTACTTC	CASSLVRDQETQYF
few	TRBV5-1	TRBJ2-5	TRBD1	TGCGCCAGCAGCTTCCACGGACAGGGAGGTGAAGAGACCCAGTACTTC	CASSFHGQGGEETQYF
few	TRBV20-1	TRBJ2-2	TRBD2	TGCAGTGCTAGAGATTCGGCTAGCGGGGCGAACACCGGGGAGCTGTTTTTT	CSARDSASGANTGELFF